What follows are 20 T cell receptor beta chains derived from one specimen sequenced in a study of control samples from healthy donors and cancer patients. Method: immunoSEQ multiplex PCR; TCRdb's copy keeps in-frame clones and lacks some. The sample holds fewer than 300,000 clones, approximately 80% seen once. Sequencing was done on a sample of PBMCs. These receptors were collected from a woman in her sixties or seventies with lung cancer.

This chain links TRBV5-1 with TRBJ2-4; 9 bases fit TRBD1. Looked up from germline, CDR1 is SGHRS and CDR2 is YFSETQ. Unmatched junction bases numbered 4, after V lost 0 bases and J lost 6 bases. The CDR3 runs 15 residues. CDR3 protein: CASSLADRGVNIQYF. In DNA, the CDR3 is TGCGCCAGCAGCTTGGCCGACAGGGGGGTAAACATTCAGTACTTC.

In regard to this clone: Other DNA variants within this sample encode the same CDR3. The chain uses TRBV5-1 and TRBJ2-7; D gene uncertain. The CDR3 totals 13 residues. Trimming took off 0 bases at V and 6 bases at J, with 10 bases between the two ends. Germline V gene data show CDR1 as SGHRS and CDR2 as YFSETQ. The CDR3 spells CASSLEAGREQYF. CDR3 sequence (DNA): TGCGCCAGCAGCTTGGAAGCCGGGCGCGAGCAGTACTTC.

The chain links TRBV15 to TRBJ2-3; 10 positions agree with TRBD2. Losses at the gene ends were 3 bases for V and 7 bases for J; bases not matched to a gene: 7. Germline values: CDR1 LNHNV, CDR2 YYDKDF (reference sequence). CDR3 length equals 15 residues. The CDR3 bases are TGTGCCACCAGCAGGGAAACTAGCGGGAAGTATACGCAGTATTTT. This sequence encodes CATSRETSGKYTQYF.

The chain couples TRBV5-8 to TRBJ1-5, with D possibly being TRBD1 (5 bases). Germline V gene sequence: CDR1 SGHTS, CDR2 YDEGEE. V lost 4 bases to trimming and J lost 0 bases, with 17 bases between them. This CDR3 is built from 17 residues. The chain's CDR3 is CASSAGADSYSNQPQHF. In DNA form, the CDR3 reads TGTGCCAGCAGCGCTGGGGCAGACTCCTATAGCAATCAGCCCCAGCATTTT. Based on the CDR3 plus reference TRBV5-8 and TRBJ1-5, the full variable domain is EAGVTQSPTHLIKTRGQQATLRCSPISGHTSVYWYQQALGLGLQFLLWYDEGEERNRGNFPPRFSGRQFPNYSSELNVNALELEDSALYLCASSAGADSYSNQPQHFGDGTRLSIL.

This clone was observed a handful of times. V is TRBV7-6 and J is TRBJ2-2, with D possibly called TRBD1 or TRBD2 (5 bases each). With 1 base removed from V and 6 bases from J, the gap between germline ends came to 15 bases. There are 16 residues in the CDR3. Germline lookup yields CDR1 SGHVS and CDR2 FNYEAQ. As DNA, the CDR3 is TGTGCCAGCAGCTTAGAGGACGGGGCGGTGTCCGGGGAGCTGTTTTTT. Translated: CASSLEDGAVSGELFF.

V gene TRBV5-1 combines with J gene TRBJ2-2; D is possibly TRBD1 (6 bases). V was cut by 3 bases and J by 5 bases, with 8 bases left in between. CDR3 length: 13 residues. Germline lookup yields CDR1 SGHRS and CDR2 YFSETQ. CDR3 DNA sequence: TGCGCCAGCAGCTCACAGGGTACCGGGGAGCTGTTTTTT. Amino acid sequence: CASSSQGTGELFF. Complete variable domain (other parts from reference TRBV5-1 and TRBJ2-2): KAGVTQTPRYLIKTRGQQVTLSCSPISGHRSVSWYQQTPGQGLQFLFEYFSETQRNKGNFPGRFSGRQFSNSRSEMNVSTLELGDSALYLCASSSQGTGELFFGEGSRLTVL.

Notes on this clone: The same CDR3 arises from other DNA sequences in this sample as well. The rearrangement uses TRBV3-1 (or the pseudogene TRBV3-2) and TRBJ2-2, with TRBD1 as a possible D gene (6 bases). The V and J ends lost 1 base and 5 bases respectively, with 8 bases between them. There are 14 residues in the CDR3. Germline V gives CDR1 LGHDT, CDR2 YNNKEL (reference sequence). The CDR3 nucleotides read TGTGCCAGCAGCCAAGGAGGGGGAACCGGGGAGCTGTTTTTT. It translates to CASSQGGGTGELFF.

The chain carries TRBV15 and TRBJ1-1; D is uncertain. The CDR3 is made up of 14 amino acids. Deletions cut 4 bases from V and 11 bases from J, with 20 bases between. Looked up from germline, CDR1 is LNHNV and CDR2 is YYDKDF (reference sequence). DNA of the CDR3: TGTGCCACCAGCAAAAGGGAGGTTGCGGTTGGCGCTTTCTTT. Translating it yields CATSKREVAVGAFF.

Worth noting for this clone: Within the sample, other DNA sequences also encode this same CDR3. The chain couples TRBV20-1 to TRBJ2-5; D unresolved. V lost 4 bases, J lost 4 bases, and 7 bases lay in between. CDR3 length: 11 residues. The germline gives CDR1 DFQATT, CDR2 SNEGSKA (reference sequence). The CDR3 sequence is CSANRGETQYF. In nucleotides, the CDR3 is TGCAGTGCTAACAGAGGAGAGACCCAGTACTTC.

V is TRBV7-9 and J is TRBJ2-2; 10 bases fit TRBD1. From germline, CDR1 is SEHNR and CDR2 FQNEAQ (reference sequence). The length of the CDR3 is 16 residues. V trimming: 5 bases; J trimming: 1 base; junction bases outside the gene matches: 4. The CDR3 sequence is CASSPGQGWNTGELFF. For the CDR3, the DNA is TGTGCCAGCAGCCCGGGACAGGGGTGGAACACCGGGGAGCTGTTTTTT.

The genes are TRBV19 and TRBJ2-1; 7 bases fit TRBD1. Looked up from germline, CDR1 is LNHDA and CDR2 is SQIVND (reference sequence). V lost 7 bases to trimming and J lost 9 bases; unmatched junction nucleotides: 12. The CDR3 has 14 residues. CDR3 region: CASNRDRAAGEQFF. Here the CDR3 DNA reads TGTGCCAGTAATCGAGACAGGGCTGCCGGTGAGCAGTTCTTC. Filled out from reference TRBV19 and TRBJ2-1, the complete variable domain reads DGGITQSPKYLFRKEGQNVTLSCEQNLNHDAMYWYRQDPGQGLRLIYYSQIVNDFQKGDIAEGYSVSREKKESFPLTVTSAQKNPTAFYLCASNRDRAAGEQFFGPGTRLTVL.

The CDR3 loop is CASRQSYNSPLHF. The CDR3 DNA follows: TGTGCCAGCAGACAGAGCTATAATTCACCCCTCCACTTT. This rearrangement joins TRBV2 to TRBJ1-6; D is uncertain. Trimming shortened V by 6 bases and J by 3 bases, and 6 bases separated the two germline ends. Germline V gene data show CDR1 as SNHLY and CDR2 as FYNNEI. The CDR3 runs to 13 residues.

CDR3 amino acids: CASSQAGQERDTQYF. The DNA of the CDR3 is TGTGCCAGCAGCCAAGCGGGACAAGAGAGAGATACGCAGTATTTT. V gene TRBV4-2 combines with J gene TRBJ2-3; weak D call: TRBD1 (6 bases). Germline V gives CDR1 LGHNA, CDR2 YNFKEQ. V lost 1 base, J lost 5 bases, and 13 bases lay in between. The CDR3 sequence is 15 residues long.

The rearrangement links TRBV5-4 to TRBJ2-2, with TRBD2 matching 7 bases. Trimming cost V 0 bases and J 4 bases; bases outside gene matches: 0. Germline CDR1 reads SGHNT; CDR2 reads YYREEE (reference sequence). This CDR3 is built from 14 residues. CDR3 nucleotides: TGTGCCAGCAGCTTGGGCGGGAGCACCGGGGAGCTGTTTTTT. Protein product: CASSLGGSTGELFF.

The CDR3 DNA follows: TGCGCCAGCAGCCCTCCGGAAAAGAGCTACAATGAGCAGTTCTTC. This sequence encodes CASSPPEKSYNEQFF. V gene TRBV4-1 combines with J gene TRBJ2-1; D gene unclear. V lost 4 bases and J 3 bases, leaving 13 bases between the germline ends. Germline CDR1 is MGHRA and CDR2 is YSYEKL. The CDR3 is 15 amino acids.

The rearrangement uses TRBV7-2 and TRBJ1-6, with no clear D. V lost 1 base and J lost 8, with 3 bases in between. CDR3 size: 12 residues. The germline V gene encodes CDR1 SGHTA and CDR2 FQGNSA. The CDR3 nucleotides read TGTGCCAGCAGCTTAGATCATTCACCCCTCCACTTT. Protein product: CASSLDHSPLHF.

The chain combines TRBV6-1 with TRBJ1-4; 7 bases are shared with TRBD1. The CDR3 contains 16 residues. Germline-derived CDR1 and CDR2 are MNHNS and SASEGT. After removal of 2 bases from V and 1 base from J, the junction contained 4 bases not matched to a gene. The CDR3 loop is CASSEQGGRTNEKLFF. The CDR3 DNA reads as TGTGCCAGCAGTGAACAGGGGGGAAGAACTAATGAAAAACTGTTTTTT.

The genes are TRBV30 and TRBJ2-1, with 8 positions matching TRBD2. This CDR3 comprises 14 residues. CDR1 is GTSNPN, CDR2 SVGIG, per germline (reference sequence). V dropped 3 bases and J dropped 7; count of bases not matched to a gene: 8. CDR3 region: CAWRREASGNEQFF. CDR3 in DNA: TGTGCCTGGAGGAGGGAGGCTAGCGGGAATGAGCAGTTCTTC.

This chain connects TRBV7-2 to TRBJ2-7; D may be TRBD2 (6 bases). Between the trimmed V and J ends, which lost 8 bases and 4 bases, there was a span of 15 bases. The germline V gene has CDR1 SGHTA and CDR2 FQGNSA. The CDR3 contains 13 residues. CDR3 amino acids: CASSQRAGYEQYF. The DNA for the CDR3 is TGTGCCAGCTCACAGCGGGCCGGTTACGAGCAGTACTTC.

This clone was seen just once. V gene TRBV12-5 combines with J gene TRBJ1-2; D not resolved. V was pared by 3 bases and J by 5 bases, with 1 base between. CDR1 and CDR2 from the germline V gene are LGHNT and FRNRAP. CDR3 length equals 10 residues. The CDR3 nucleotides read TGTGCTAGTGGTTTTTATGGCTACACCTTC. It encodes CASGFYGYTF. Based on the CDR3 plus reference TRBV12-5 and TRBJ1-2, the full variable domain is DARVTQTPRHKVTEMGQEVTMRCQPILGHNTVFWYRQTMMQGLELLAYFRNRAPLDDSGMPKDRFSAEMPDATLATLKIQPSEPRDSAVYFCASGFYGYTFGSGTRLTVV.